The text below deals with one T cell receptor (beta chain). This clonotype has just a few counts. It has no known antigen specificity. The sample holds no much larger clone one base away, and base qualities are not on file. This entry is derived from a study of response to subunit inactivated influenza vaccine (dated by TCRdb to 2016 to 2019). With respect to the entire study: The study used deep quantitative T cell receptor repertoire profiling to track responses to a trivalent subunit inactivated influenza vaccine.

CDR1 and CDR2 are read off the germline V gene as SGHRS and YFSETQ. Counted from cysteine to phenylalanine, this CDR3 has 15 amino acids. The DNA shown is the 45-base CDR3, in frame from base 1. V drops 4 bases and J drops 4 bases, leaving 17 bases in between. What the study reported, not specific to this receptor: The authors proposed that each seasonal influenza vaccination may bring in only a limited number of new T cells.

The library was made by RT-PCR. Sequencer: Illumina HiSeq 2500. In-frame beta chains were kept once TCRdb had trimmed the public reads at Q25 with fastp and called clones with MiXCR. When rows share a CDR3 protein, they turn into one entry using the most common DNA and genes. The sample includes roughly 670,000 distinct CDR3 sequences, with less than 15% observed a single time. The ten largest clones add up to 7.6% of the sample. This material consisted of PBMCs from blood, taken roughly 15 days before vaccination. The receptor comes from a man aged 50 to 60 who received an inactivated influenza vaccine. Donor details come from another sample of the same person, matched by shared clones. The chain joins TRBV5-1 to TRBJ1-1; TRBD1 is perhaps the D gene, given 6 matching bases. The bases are TGCGCCAGCAGCGGGAACTGGGGGGGCCGCACTGAAGCTTTCTTT. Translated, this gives CASSGNWGGRTEAFF.